Listed below are T cell receptor beta chains from one sample, sequenced in a study of shared T cell receptors in the human thymus. Method: immunoSEQ multiplex PCR; TCRdb's copy keeps in-frame clones and lacks some. The sample has approximately 730,000 clones, over 75% seen once; the top ten hold about 0.011%. These data also featured in a second study, about human thymus T cells.

Material for sequencing was thymocytes. The receptors here all came from a girl less than two years old with a congenital heart defect. CDR3s include the opening cysteine and the closing phenylalanine or tryptophan. The order of the fields is clone size, V gene, J gene, D gene, CDR3 protein, CDR3 DNA. A D gene is named only where the DNA matches it firmly. Size is stated for part of the rows, as once, few or many counts, or as a class when the clone is expanded.

>.|TRBV6-1|TRBJ1-2|.
CASSAGPYRERKDYGYTF
TGTGCCAGCAGTGCAGGTCCATACAGGGAACGAAAGGACTATGGCTACACCTTC
>.|TRBV10-3|TRBJ1-2|TRBD1
CAISESMQGAWYGYTF
TGTGCCATCAGTGAGTCGATGCAGGGGGCATGGTATGGCTACACCTTC
>.|TRBV15|TRBJ1-2|TRBD1
CATSRDTSALQGARRCYGYTF
TGTGCCACCAGCAGAGATACCTCGGCGCTGCAGGGGGCGCGACGATGCTATGGCTACACCTTC
>.|TRBV5-6|TRBJ1-1|TRBD1
CASSLGNQRTGRVGRAFF
TGTGCCAGCAGCTTGGGAAACCAAAGGACAGGGCGGGTAGGTAGGGCTTTCTTT
>.|TRBV5-4|TRBJ2-1|.
CASSLWSWSSDEQFF
TGTGCCAGCAGCTTGTGGAGCTGGAGTTCGGATGAGCAGTTCTTC
>.|TRBV6-1|TRBJ2-2|.
CASSERGVTGPGELFF
TGTGCCAGCAGTGAAAGGGGGGTGACAGGGCCCGGGGAGCTGTTTTTT
>.|TRBV2|TRBJ2-1|TRBD2
CASRTSVLHEQFF
TGTGCCAGCCGGACTAGCGTCCTCCATGAGCAGTTCTTC
>.|TRBV19|TRBJ1-2|TRBD1
CASIGQGSYGYTF
TGTGCCAGTATAGGACAGGGCAGCTATGGCTACACCTTC
>few|TRBV19|TRBJ1-2|.
CASSIAGPVTF
TGTGCCAGTAGTATAGCCGGTCCTGTAACCTTC
>.|TRBV4-2|TRBJ2-2|TRBD2
CASSRQTGLATGELFF
TGTGCCAGCAGCCGACAGACCGGACTAGCGACCGGGGAGCTGTTTTTT
>.|TRBV29-1|TRBJ2-7|TRBD2
CSVGGLAGEPYEQYF
TGCAGCGTTGGGGGACTAGCGGGCGAACCCTACGAGCAGTACTTC
>few|TRBV4-1|TRBJ2-1|.
CASRSKQKTSDNEQFF
TGCGCCAGCAGATCTAAACAGAAAACCTCCGACAATGAGCAGTTCTTC
>few|TRBV4-1|TRBJ1-2|.
CASSQEGEGISGYTF
TGCGCCAGCAGCCAAGAGGGGGAGGGAATCAGTGGCTACACCTTC
>.|TRBV5-6|TRBJ1-4|TRBD1
CASSLGTAPEKLFF
TGTGCCAGCAGCCTAGGGACAGCCCCCGAAAAACTGTTTTTT
>.|TRBV6-1|TRBJ1-5|.
CASSESFRNQPQHF
TGTGCCAGCAGTGAATCGTTCCGGAATCAGCCCCAGCATTTT
>.|TRBV18|TRBJ1-1|TRBD1
CASSPSTGGGVNTEAFF
TGTGCCAGCTCACCATCGACAGGGGGAGGGGTGAACACTGAAGCTTTCTTT
>.|TRBV27|TRBJ1-1|TRBD1
CASSPTGDTEAFF
TGTGCCAGCAGTCCCACAGGGGACACTGAAGCTTTCTTT
>.|TRBV6-5|TRBJ2-7|TRBD2
CASSIAGGYEQYF
TGTGCCAGCAGTATAGCGGGGGGGTACGAGCAGTACTTC
>.|TRBV6-1|TRBJ1-2|TRBD1
CASSEPTTGGDYGYTF
TGTGCCAGCAGTGAACCAACGACAGGGGGCGACTATGGCTACACCTTC
>.|TRBV10-3|TRBJ1-1|TRBD1
CAISEWDRAGTEAFF
TGTGCCATCAGTGAGTGGGACAGGGCTGGCACTGAAGCTTTCTTT
>.|TRBV6-5|TRBJ2-2|TRBD1
CASSYSFPGGTGELFF
TGTGCCAGCAGTTACTCTTTCCCAGGGGGCACCGGGGAGCTGTTTTTT
>.|TRBV7-9|TRBJ1-1|.
CASSLDRRIEAFF
TGTGCCAGCAGCTTAGACAGAAGGATTGAAGCTTTCTTT
>.|TRBV5-1|TRBJ1-1|TRBD1
CASSLGGTGGANTEAFF
TGCGCCAGCAGCTTGGGCGGGACAGGGGGCGCGAACACTGAAGCTTTCTTT
>once|TRBV2|TRBJ1-6|.
CASSAQQIFPSASNSPLHF
TGTGCCAGCAGCGCCCAACAGATATTTCCATCCGCTTCTAATTCACCCCTCCACTTT
>.|TRBV25-1|TRBJ1-2|.
CASSGPGSSNGGYTF
TGTGCCAGCAGTGGACCAGGGTCTTCGAACGGAGGCTACACCTTC
>.|TRBV6-6|TRBJ1-2|.
CASSYSIGGRSSGYTF
TGTGCCAGCAGTTACTCGATCGGGGGGCGGTCGAGTGGCTACACCTTC
>.|TRBV5-6|TRBJ1-6|.
CASSFSVLNSPLHF
TGTGCCAGCAGCTTCTCCGTGTTGAATTCACCCCTCCACTTT
>.|TRBV19|TRBJ1-4|.
CASSPRGTNEKLFF
TGTGCCAGTAGCCCTAGAGGAACTAATGAAAAACTGTTTTTT
>.|TRBV11-2|TRBJ1-4|.
CASRRVPWGPNEKLFF
TGTGCCAGCAGGAGAGTCCCCTGGGGCCCTAATGAAAAACTGTTTTTT
>.|TRBV7-3|TRBJ2-6|.
CASSLSREAGANVLTF
TGTGCCAGCAGCTTATCAAGGGAGGCTGGGGCCAACGTCCTGACTTTC
>.|TRBV25-1|TRBJ2-1|.
CASSDDEEITCNEQFF
TGTGCCAGCAGTGACGATGAGGAAATAACGTGCAATGAGCAGTTCTTC
>.|TRBV5-1|TRBJ2-1|TRBD2
CASSGLAGGQNEQFF
TGCGCCAGCAGCGGACTAGCGGGGGGGCAGAATGAGCAGTTCTTC
>.|TRBV6-5|TRBJ1-6|TRBD1
CASSYQGADSSPLHF
TGTGCCAGCAGTTACCAGGGGGCGGATAGTTCACCCCTCCACTTT
>.|TRBV6-6|TRBJ1-2|.
CASMGGNYGYTF
TGTGCCAGCATGGGGGGGAACTATGGCTACACCTTC
>.|TRBV10-3|TRBJ1-6|TRBD1
CAIGDLDRERMGNSPLHF
TGTGCCATCGGAGACTTGGACAGGGAGAGGATGGGTAATTCACCCCTCCACTTT
>.|TRBV10-1|TRBJ2-7|TRBD1
CASSDAGQGNNEQYF
TGCGCCAGCAGTGACGCGGGACAGGGAAACAACGAGCAGTACTTC
>.|TRBV15|TRBJ2-5|.
CATSRDRGTQYF
TGTGCCACCAGCAGAGATCGGGGGACCCAGTACTTC
>.|TRBV6-4|TRBJ2-1|TRBD2
CASSDSNSGGYNEQFF
TGTGCCAGCAGTGACTCGAACAGCGGGGGTTACAATGAGCAGTTCTTC
>.|TRBV4-3|TRBJ1-6|TRBD1
CASRQRGGQINSPLHF
TGCGCCAGCAGACAACGGGGGGGACAGATCAATTCACCCCTCCACTTT
>.|TRBV19|TRBJ1-5|TRBD1
CASSRGDRGSQPQHF
TGTGCCAGTAGTAGGGGGGACAGGGGAAGTCAGCCCCAGCATTTT
>.|TRBV19|TRBJ2-7|.
CASSGRWRGPQSTEYEQYF
TGTGCCAGTAGTGGCCGGTGGCGCGGGCCACAATCGACTGAATACGAGCAGTACTTC
>.|TRBV2|TRBJ1-1|.
CASSGAAGRQDTEAFF
TGTGCCAGCAGTGGGGCCGCGGGGCGGCAGGACACTGAAGCTTTCTTT
>.|TRBV5-1|TRBJ2-3|.
CASRMGRITDTQYF
TGCGCCAGCCGGATGGGGCGGATCACAGATACGCAGTATTTT
>few|TRBV5-1|TRBJ1-6|TRBD1
CASSLEGGQSRNSPLHF
TGCGCCAGCAGCTTGGAGGGGGGACAGAGCCGAAATTCACCCCTCCACTTT
>.|TRBV18|TRBJ2-6|TRBD1
CASSLFGQGLFSGANVLTF
TGTGCCAGCTCACTCTTCGGACAGGGCCTCTTCTCTGGGGCCAACGTCCTGACTTTC
>.|TRBV4-2|TRBJ1-1|TRBD1
CASSPTPPGQGKSEKADTEAFF
TGTGCCAGCAGCCCAACCCCGCCGGGACAGGGGAAGTCGGAAAAGGCGGACACTGAAGCTTTCTTT
>.|TRBV18|TRBJ1-1|.
CASSRPMRGWVLPEAFF
TGTGCCAGCTCACGCCCCATGCGGGGGTGGGTTTTACCTGAAGCTTTCTTT
>once|TRBV5-5|TRBJ1-2|.
CASRQDSTNSYGYTF
TGTGCCAGCAGACAAGACAGTACGAACAGCTATGGCTACACCTTC